This T cell receptor beta chain was found in a study of vaccination effects on CD4 cells after COVID-19 (dated by TCRdb to about 2022). As for the study more broadly: Each participant received two doses of an mRNA SARS-CoV-2 vaccine, either BNT162b2 or mRNA-1273. The Oncomine TCR Beta short-read assay on an Illumina iSeq 100 was used to sequence cultures from other donors in the study. SARS-CoV-2 spike-specific CD4+ TCR repertoires were compared before and after mRNA vaccination in COVID-19 convalescent patients and in infection-naive vaccine recipients. A total of more than 8 COVID-19 convalescent patients and a handful of SARS-CoV-2-naive healthy vaccine recipients were included in the full study. Overall study results and their limits: Marked clonal contraction was observed in both infection-induced and vaccine-induced clones at late post-vaccination timepoints, consistent with waning T cell responses. The study was limited by a small number of convalescent patients, and early post-infection timepoints were lacking. Among healthy vaccine recipients, nearly all vaccine-induced clones were SARS-CoV-2 mono-reactive, and just 1 of 255 was cross-reactive with common cold coronaviruses.

To identify antigen-specific CD4+ T cell clonotypes by their expansion, the ViraFEST assay first stimulated PBMC with viral peptide pools and then applied TCR sequencing. After less than eleven days of culture, CD4+ T cells were isolated with the EasySep CD4+ T cell isolation kit. Healthy vaccine recipients had no prior SARS-CoV-2 infection, confirmed by negative nucleocapsid antibodies before and after vaccination. A few million PBMC per well were cultured with approximately 10 ug/ml peptides in IMDM containing around 5% human AB serum, around 10 IU/ml IL-2 and gentamicin. On days 3 and 7, half of the culture medium was replaced with fresh IL-2-containing medium. Unless noted otherwise, every peptide stimulation condition was cultured in triplicate wells. PBMC were separated from whole blood using Ficoll-Paque Plus gradient centrifugation and were then either cryopreserved at -140C or used fresh. The overlapping peptide pools covered the spike proteins of SARS-CoV-2 and of the common cold coronaviruses HCoV-NL63, HCoV-OC43 and HCoV-229E. The QIAamp micro DNA kit was used to extract genomic DNA from the cultured CD4+ T cells.

The CDR3 goes from the cysteine to the phenylalanine over 13 residues. The sequence is cut down to CDR3 DNA, 39 bases in frame from base 1. CDR1 KGHSH and CDR2 LQKENI were looked up in the germline V gene. At the junction V is shortened by 2 bases and J by 5 bases, with 8 bases in between. The protocol used for the library was the immunoSEQ multiplex PCR assay. DNA from the cultured, isolated CD4+ T cells was subjected to TCR beta CDR3 sequencing. The study's own analysis went as follows. The analysis removed non-productive TCR sequences, trimmed reads to the CDR3 region, and retained only CDR3s that were 7 or more amino acids long. Antigen-specific clonotypes were identified using the MANAFEST web app by comparison of expansion in peptide wells against reference cultures. Positive clones required FDR<0.05 expansion versus reference and all other wells, odds ratio above 5, and frequency above 0.1% in two replicate wells. A clonotype was defined as cross-reactive if the clonotype was significantly expanded both in SARS-CoV-2 spike wells and in at least one common cold coronavirus spike condition. CDR3 similarity was assessed by Levenshtein distance using the stringdist R package, and unrooted trees were constructed with ape in R 3.6.1. TCRdb provides this immuneACCESS table in a form limited to in-frame rearrangements. Some clones are lacking; in checked studies, under half of them reflect an unresolved V gene, and why the rest are absent is not known. V and J calls and clone size follow that table, whereas D and trimming were derived from the DNA. In this sample the table shows around 63,000 clones, approximately 75% of which occur a single time. The top ten clonotypes cover around 3.8% of the sample.

This clone was detected once. The antigen it binds to is not known. No much larger clone is present one base from it, and per-base qualities are unavailable. The sequence links TRBV18 to TRBJ2-3, with no confidently assigned D gene. This clonotype was sampled from a human donor who received a COVID-19 vaccine. Sequencing used CD4+ T cells from PBMCs cultured with HCoV-OC43 spike peptides, obtained before COVID-19 vaccination. What this sample's cell subset or site label stands for: HCoV-OC43 spike overlapping peptide pool stimulation. The DNA is TGTGCCAGCTCACCAAAGTTGGAAGATACGCAGTATTTT. This gives the protein CASSPKLEDTQYF.